The 25 T cell receptor beta chains reported below all come from one sample, sequenced in a study of T cell changes during pregnancy in multiple sclerosis. Sequencing was performed with immunoSEQ multiplex PCR; in TCRdb, only in-frame clones are kept and a portion is missing. Of nearly 60,000 clones in the sample, around 90% were seen once. The input for sequencing was CD4+ T cells from peripheral blood mononuclear cells, taken after pregnancy. These receptors were collected from a female donor in good health, enrolled as a control in a pregnancy study.

V usage is TRBV19 and J usage is TRBJ1-5; 12 positions agree with TRBD1. CDR1 and CDR2 (germline): LNHDA, SQIVND (reference sequence). The CDR3 consists of 16 residues. V was clipped by 4 bases and J by 6 bases; unmatched bases: 7. CDR3 DNA: TGTGCCAGTAGTAGGGGACAGGGGGCCTCGTTTCAGCCCCAGCATTTT. Its protein product is CASSRGQGASFQPQHF.

V and J are TRBV5-1 and TRBJ2-5; D perhaps matches TRBD2 (6 bases). Germline CDR1 and CDR2: SGHRS and YFSETQ. CDR3 length equals 15 residues. Trimming left V 5 bases short and J 5 bases short, with 19 bases between. DNA for the CDR3: TGCGCCAGCAGTCTCGACGGGGGATTTAGGGAGACCCAGTACTTC. The encoded protein is CASSLDGGFRETQYF.

The chain carries TRBV2 and TRBJ2-7, with 7 bases that match TRBD1. V lost 5 bases and J lost 4; bases outside the gene matches: 8. The germline V gene encodes CDR1 SNHLY and CDR2 FYNNEI. This CDR3 region has 14 residues. CDR3 DNA: TGTGCCAGCAGTCAACGGACAGGAATGTACGAGCAGTACTTC. Translation gives CASSQRTGMYEQYF. Variable domain in full (rest from reference TRBV2 and TRBJ2-7): EPEVTQTPSHQVTQMGQEVILRCVPISNHLYFYWYRQILGQKVEFLVSFYNNEISEKSEIFDDQFSVERPDGSNFTLKIRSTKLEDSAMYFCASSQRTGMYEQYFGPGTRLTVT.

This clone was recorded a few times. The chain is built from TRBV27 and TRBJ2-5; D is possibly TRBD2 (6 bases). The germline V and J ends were trimmed by 2 bases and 5 bases, with 15 bases remaining between them. The CDR3 sequence is 15 residues long. Germline CDR1 is MNHEY and CDR2 is SMNVEV (reference sequence). The CDR3 loop is CASSLASPEGETQYF. CDR3 DNA: TGTGCCAGCAGTTTAGCGTCTCCGGAGGGGGAGACCCAGTACTTC.

CDR3 sequence: CASSPTGSGNTIYF. The CDR3 DNA reads TGTGCCAGCAGCCCAACGGGCTCTGGAAACACCATATATTTT. V usage is TRBV7-9 and J usage is TRBJ1-3, with D unresolved. The V end was cut by 5 bases, the J end by 0 bases, with 8 bases between. The germline CDR1 and CDR2 sequences are SEHNR and FQNEAQ (reference sequence). The CDR3 consists of 14 residues.

The chain's CDR3 is CASTRLHSYNTEAFF. The CDR3 region has the DNA TGTGCCAGTACCCGCTTGCACTCGTATAACACTGAAGCTTTCTTT. The chain joins TRBV19 to TRBJ1-1; D is unresolved. This CDR3 spans 15 amino acids. The V and J ends lost 7 bases and 2 bases respectively, with 17 bases between them. Germline V gene data show CDR1 as LNHDA and CDR2 as SQIVND (reference sequence).

This clone was picked up one time. This chain uses TRBV4-1 with TRBJ1-5; D might be TRBD1 (5 bases). CDR3 length: 17 residues. The germline gives CDR1 MGHRA, CDR2 YSYEKL. Trimming removed 6 bases at V and 7 bases at J, with 25 bases between. The CDR3 sequence is CASRPRIVQGFWQPQHF. The CDR3, as DNA: TGCGCCAGCAGACCAAGAATCGTGCAGGGTTTTTGGCAGCCCCAGCATTTT.

The V call is TRBV7-2, the J call TRBJ2-5, with 11 positions matching TRBD2. The CDR3 has 17 residues. Germline CDR1 SGHTA, CDR2 FQGNSA. With V trimmed by 1 base and J by 1 base, 5 bases remained unmatched. The CDR3 DNA follows: TGTGCCAGCAGCTTAGTAGCGGGGGGGCCCCGCCAAGAGACCCAGTACTTC. Its translation: CASSLVAGGPRQETQYF.

This sequence joins TRBV6-1 and TRBJ1-4; TRBD1 matches 8 bases. The CDR3 contains 14 residues. J was trimmed by 1 base and V by 11 bases; bases with no gene match: 6. Per germline, CDR1 MNHNS and CDR2 SASEGT. CDR3 in DNA: TGTGCCGTTAAGGACAGGGAAACTAATGAAAAACTGTTTTTT. Translating gives CAVKDRETNEKLFF.

The V call is TRBV25-1, the J call TRBJ1-5; weak D call: TRBD1 (5 bases). The CDR3 contains 14 residues. Per germline, CDR1 MGHDK and CDR2 SYGVNS. V was pared by 1 base and J by 6 bases, with 10 bases between. The CDR3 nucleotides read TGTGCCAGCAGTGAATGGGGGGGAGGTCAGCCCCAGCATTTT. Its protein is CASSEWGGGQPQHF.

V usage is TRBV7-8 and J usage is TRBJ2-7, with TRBD1 as a possible D gene (6 bases). Trimming took 4 bases from V and 3 from J, leaving 10 bases between them. The CDR3 loop spans 13 amino acids. CDR1 and CDR2 from the germline V gene are SGHVS and FQNEAQ. The CDR3 protein is CASSSTGFYEQYF. The CDR3 region has the DNA TGTGCCAGCAGCTCTACAGGGTTCTACGAGCAGTACTTC. Full variable domain (remainder filled in from reference TRBV7-8 and TRBJ2-7): GAGVSQSPRYKVAKRGQDVALRCDPISGHVSLFWYQQALGQGPEFLTYFQNEAQLDKSGLPSDRFFAERPEGSVSTLKIQRTQQEDSAVYLCASSSTGFYEQYFGPGTRLTVT.

The chain has TRBV15 and TRBJ1-1, with D perhaps matching TRBD1 (5 bases). Deletions cut 3 bases from V and 9 bases from J, with 11 bases between. Germline assignment: CDR1 LNHNV and CDR2 YYDKDF (reference sequence). This CDR3 is 12 amino acids long. The CDR3, as DNA: TGTGCCACCAGCAGGGTGGAGGGGCAAGCTTTCTTT. Encoded protein: CATSRVEGQAFF.

CDR3 nucleotides: TGTGCCAGCAGCCAAGATTTACAATTCGGGAATGAGCAGTTCTTC. Amino acid sequence: CASSQDLQFGNEQFF. The chain is built from TRBV14 and TRBJ2-1; D gene uncertain. Trimming removed 0 bases from V and 7 bases from J, with 13 bases in between. The germline gives CDR1 SGHDN, CDR2 FVKESK. The CDR3 runs to 15 residues.

The chain employs TRBV6-6 and TRBJ1-5; D perhaps matches TRBD1 (6 bases). Germline V gene sequence: CDR1 MNHNY, CDR2 SVGAGI (reference sequence). V lost 5 bases to trimming and J lost 0 bases, with 8 bases between them. The CDR3 extends over 14 amino acids. Here the CDR3 reads CASSRQVSNQPQHF. Written as DNA, the CDR3 is TGTGCCAGCAGTCGACAGGTTAGCAATCAGCCCCAGCATTTT.

The chain has TRBV27 and TRBJ2-7; TRBD1 matches at 7 bases. The trim removed 7 bases at V and 2 bases at J, leaving 8 bases unmatched. Germline V gene data show CDR1 as MNHEY and CDR2 as SMNVEV (reference sequence). The CDR3 has 14 amino acids. The CDR3 sequence: CASNPGQRPYEQYF. Here the CDR3 DNA reads TGTGCCAGCAATCCGGGACAGAGGCCCTACGAGCAGTACTTC.

The J gene is TRBJ1-3, the V gene TRBV19; D gene ambiguous. The CDR3 is 12 residues long. V was trimmed by 7 bases and J by 4 bases, leaving 8 bases between them. Germline lookup yields CDR1 LNHDA and CDR2 SQIVND (reference sequence). CDR3 bases: TGTGCCAGTATGTTAAAAGGAAACACCATATATTTT. This encodes CASMLKGNTIYF.

The DNA of the CDR3 is TGTGCCAGCAGCTCCCCGGGACTAGCGGGGAGGCCCACAGATACGCAGTATTTT. Its translation: CASSSPGLAGRPTDTQYF. The gene calls are TRBV11-2 and TRBJ2-3; 13 nucleotides match TRBD2. Germline values: CDR1 SGHAT, CDR2 FQNNGV. V gave up 4 bases and J gave up 2 bases; unmatched junction bases: 9. The CDR3 is 18 amino acids.

Here the CDR3 DNA reads TGTGCCAGCAGTGATCGGCGGGGGGGCCGCAATGAGCAGTTCTTC. It is translated as CASSDRRGGRNEQFF. The chain is built from TRBV2 and TRBJ2-1; the match to TRBD2 covers 9 bases. The CDR3 runs to 15 residues. Germline CDR1 reads SNHLY; CDR2 reads FYNNEI. Trimming at V came to 3 bases and at J to 6 bases, leaving 6 bases not matched to a gene.

The V call is TRBV19, the J call TRBJ2-1, with D maybe TRBD1 (5 bases). This CDR3 contains 13 residues. Germline CDR1 is LNHDA and CDR2 is SQIVND (reference sequence). Trimming removed 2 bases at V and 9 bases at J, with 11 bases between. CDR3 DNA: TGTGCCAGTAGTATACAGGGTTACGGTGAGCAGTTCTTC. It codes for CASSIQGYGEQFF.

The rearrangement uses TRBV9 and TRBJ1-4; no clear D. This CDR3 comprises 13 residues. Germline CDR1 reads SGDLS; CDR2 reads YYNGEE. Between the trimmed V and J ends, which lost 0 bases and 6 bases, there was a span of 6 bases. The CDR3 nucleotides read TGTGCCAGCAGCGTAGACGGGGATGAAAAACTGTTTTTT. Its protein product is CASSVDGDEKLFF.

The chain couples TRBV29-1 to TRBJ1-1; perhaps TRBD1 as D (6 bases). The germline gives CDR1 SQVTM, CDR2 ANQGSEA. The CDR3 is 13 amino acids. V lost 8 bases to trimming and J lost 1 base, with 14 bases between them. CDR3 coding DNA: TGCAGCACATACAGGGATAAGAACACTGAAGCTTTCTTT. Its protein is CSTYRDKNTEAFF.

J is TRBJ2-1 and V is TRBV11-3; TRBD2 matches 7 bases. Germline CDR1 and CDR2: SGHNT and YENEEA. CDR3 length equals 14 residues. Trimming took 5 bases from V and 4 from J; bases not matched to a gene: 5. CDR3: CASSPRTSYNEQFF. The CDR3 nucleotides are TGTGCCAGCAGCCCTCGGACTAGTTACAATGAGCAGTTCTTC. The entire variable domain, with the rest obtained from reference TRBV11-3 and TRBJ2-1, is as follows: EAGVVQSPRYKIIEKKQPVAFWCNPISGHNTLYWYLQNLGQGPELLIRYENEEAVDDSQLPKDRFSAERLKGVDSTLKIQPAELGDSAVYLCASSPRTSYNEQFFGPGTRLTVL.

The chain is built from TRBV18 and TRBJ2-5, with D tentatively TRBD1 (6 bases). V was shortened by 1 base and J by 2 bases, with 14 bases between the two germline ends. CDR3 length: 16 amino acids. Looked up from germline, CDR1 is KGHSH and CDR2 is LQKENI. CDR3 in DNA: TGTGCCAGCTCACCACGGGCAGGGGCGAAACAAGAGACCCAGTACTTC. This encodes CASSPRAGAKQETQYF.

This clone was found once. The chain carries TRBV4-3 and TRBJ2-1; TRBD1 is a possible D gene (6 bases). The V end was cut by 1 base, the J end by 8 bases, with 15 bases between. The CDR3 covers 15 residues. Germline assignment: CDR1 LGHNA and CDR2 YSLEER. The CDR3 protein is CASSQGLIRGDEQFF. Written as DNA, the CDR3 is TGCGCCAGCAGCCAAGGATTGATCAGGGGCGATGAGCAGTTCTTC.

V gene TRBV14 combines with J gene TRBJ2-7, with 8 bases aligning to TRBD1. This CDR3 has 17 amino acids. CDR1 SGHDN and CDR2 FVKESK come from the germline V gene. V lost 0 bases and J lost 4; bases outside the gene matches: 11. CDR3 residues: CASSQEREDREAYEQYF. CDR3 nucleotides: TGTGCCAGCAGCCAAGAGAGAGAGGACAGGGAAGCGTACGAGCAGTACTTC.